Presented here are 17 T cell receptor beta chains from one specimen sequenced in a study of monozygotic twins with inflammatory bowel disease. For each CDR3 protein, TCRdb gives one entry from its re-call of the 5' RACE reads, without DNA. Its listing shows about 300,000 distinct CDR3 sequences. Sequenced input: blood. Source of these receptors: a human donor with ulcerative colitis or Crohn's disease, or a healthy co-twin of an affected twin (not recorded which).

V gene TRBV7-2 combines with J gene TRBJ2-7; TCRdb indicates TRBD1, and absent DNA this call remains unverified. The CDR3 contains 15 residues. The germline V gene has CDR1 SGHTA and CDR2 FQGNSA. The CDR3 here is CASSRRWQGTYEQYF.

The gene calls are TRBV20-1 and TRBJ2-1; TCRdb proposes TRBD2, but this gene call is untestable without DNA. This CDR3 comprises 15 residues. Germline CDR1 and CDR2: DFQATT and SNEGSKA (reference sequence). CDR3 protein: CSALALLAGGGEQFF.

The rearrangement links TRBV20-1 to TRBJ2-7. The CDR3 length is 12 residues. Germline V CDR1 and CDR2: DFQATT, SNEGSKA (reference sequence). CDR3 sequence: CSASGSTYEQYF.

CDR3 loop: CASSNRAGNEQFF. J is TRBJ2-1 and V is TRBV7-2; TCRdb's assignment of TRBD1 cannot be checked, as there is no DNA. The CDR3 spans 13 residues. Per germline, CDR1 SGHTA and CDR2 FQGNSA.

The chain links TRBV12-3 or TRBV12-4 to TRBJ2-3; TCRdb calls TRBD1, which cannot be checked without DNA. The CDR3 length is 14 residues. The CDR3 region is CASRGTIGTDTQYF.

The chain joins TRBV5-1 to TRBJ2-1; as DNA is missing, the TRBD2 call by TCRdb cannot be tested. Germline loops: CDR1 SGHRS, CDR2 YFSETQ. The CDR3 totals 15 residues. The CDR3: CASSLRTSGDNEQFF.

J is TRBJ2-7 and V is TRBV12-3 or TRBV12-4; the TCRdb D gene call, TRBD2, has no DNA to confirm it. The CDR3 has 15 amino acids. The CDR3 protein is CASSSLLAGGLEQYF.

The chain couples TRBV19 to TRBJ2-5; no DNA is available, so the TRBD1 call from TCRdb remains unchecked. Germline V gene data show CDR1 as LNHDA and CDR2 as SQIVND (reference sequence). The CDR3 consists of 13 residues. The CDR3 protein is CASSTGTPGPQYF.

The CDR3: CASSSDRNINIQYF. The chain combines TRBV7-3 with TRBJ2-4; lacking DNA, the TRBD1 call made by TCRdb goes unchecked. Germline assignment: CDR1 SGHTA and CDR2 FQGTGA. The CDR3 extends over 14 amino acids. Together with reference TRBV7-3 and TRBJ2-4, the CDR3 gives the full variable domain: GAGVSQTPSNKVTEKGKYVELRCDPISGHTALYWYRQSLGQGPEFLIYFQGTGAADDSGLPNDRFFAVRPEGSVSTLKIQRTERGDSAVYLCASSSDRNINIQYFGAGTRLSVL.

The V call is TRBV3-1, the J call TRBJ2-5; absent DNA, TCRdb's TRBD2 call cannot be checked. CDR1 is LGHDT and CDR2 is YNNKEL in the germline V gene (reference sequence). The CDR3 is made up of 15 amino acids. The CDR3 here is CASSQELREGETQYF.

The CDR3 here is CASNWRPGQGGGELFF. This sequence joins TRBV7-2 and TRBJ2-2; the TCRdb D gene call, TRBD1, has no DNA to confirm it. The germline V gene has CDR1 SGHTA and CDR2 FQGNSA. The length of the CDR3 is 16 residues.

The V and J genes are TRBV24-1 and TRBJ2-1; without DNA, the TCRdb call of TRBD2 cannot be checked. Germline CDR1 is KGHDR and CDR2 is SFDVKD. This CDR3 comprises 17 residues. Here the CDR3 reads CATSDLPWTSGTNEQFF.

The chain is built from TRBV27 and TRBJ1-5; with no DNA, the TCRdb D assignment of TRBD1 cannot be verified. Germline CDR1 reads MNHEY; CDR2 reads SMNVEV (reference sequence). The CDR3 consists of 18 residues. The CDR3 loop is CASSFLAPRGYSNQPQHF.

CDR3 in amino acids: CASSQGGRDTGELFF. The chain recombines TRBV4-3 with TRBJ2-2. Germline CDR1 is LGHNA and CDR2 is YSLEER. The CDR3 is made up of 15 amino acids.

This CDR3 reads CSARDISSYNEQFF. The chain couples TRBV20-1 to TRBJ2-1. The CDR3 is 14 residues long. CDR1 and CDR2 (germline): DFQATT, SNEGSKA (reference sequence).

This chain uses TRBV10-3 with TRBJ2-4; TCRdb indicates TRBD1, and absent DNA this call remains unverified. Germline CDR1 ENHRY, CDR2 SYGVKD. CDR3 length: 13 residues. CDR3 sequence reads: CAISGQEGNIQYF.

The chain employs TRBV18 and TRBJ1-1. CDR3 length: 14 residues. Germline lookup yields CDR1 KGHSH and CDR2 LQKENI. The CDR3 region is CASSMGNKNTEAFF. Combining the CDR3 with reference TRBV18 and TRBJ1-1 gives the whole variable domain NAGVMQNPRHLVRRRGQEARLRCSPMKGHSHVYWYRQLPEEGLKFMVYLQKENIIDESGMPKERFSAEFPKEGPSILRIQQVVRGDSAAYFCASSMGNKNTEAFFGQGTRLTVV.